Sequencing of this TCR beta chain was carried out in a study of blood T cell repertoires in COVID-19. Study information: COVID-19 samples, acute and convalescent, were from the United States, Italy and Spain. T cells, B-cell-depleted T cells, or PBMCs supplied cDNA or gDNA.

The germline V gene has CDR1 MDHEN and CDR2 SYDVKM. CDR3 size: 18 residues. V dropped 1 base and J dropped 3 bases, with 18 bases sitting between them. Authors' processing steps: Nucleated cell counts were estimated from reference gene primer amplification. Here immunoSEQ multiplex PCR was the method, and the copy in TCRdb shows in-frame clones only, minus some. For V, J and clone size, that table is used; D and trimming come from the DNA. This table holds about 74,000 clones, about nine tenths found once. This chain uses TRBV28 with TRBJ2-2; D may be TRBD1 (6 bases). This sequence was found in a human donor in a cohort sampled during active COVID-19. The source material was peripheral blood. In nucleotides, the CDR3 is TGTGCCAGCAGTTTATATCCGGGGCAGGGGTACGACACCGGGGAGCTGTTTTTT. Its protein is CASSLYPGQGYDTGELFF. Filled out from reference TRBV28 and TRBJ2-2, the complete variable domain reads DVKVTQSSRYLVKRTGEKVFLECVQDMDHENMFWYRQDPGLGLRLIYFSYDVKMKEKGDIPEGYSVSREKKERFSLILESASTNQTSMYLCASSLYPGQGYDTGELFFGEGSRLTVL.